This T cell receptor (beta chain) originates from a study of blood T cell repertoires in COVID-19. Trimming removed 0 bases from V and 5 bases from J; junction bases left unmatched: 9. This CDR3 contains 19 residues. Per the germline V gene, CDR1 is LNHNV and CDR2 is YYDKDF (reference sequence). TCRdb keeps only in-frame clones here, not all; method: immunoSEQ multiplex PCR. The profile shows some 190,000 clones, approximately 86% of them singletons. The chain recombines TRBV15 with TRBJ2-2, with TRBD2 identical over 13 bases. Sequenced: peripheral blood. The sequence came from a young man with acute or convalescent COVID-19. The CDR3 DNA sequence: TGTGCCACCAGCAGAGATCACCCTGGACTAGCGGGGGTTACCGGGGAGCTGTTTTTT. Its translation: CATSRDHPGLAGVTGELFF.